The sequence of this T cell receptor (beta chain) was determined in a study of T cells in Graves' hyperthyroidism and ophthalmopathy. Germline V gene sequence: CDR1 DFQATT, CDR2 SNEGSKA (reference sequence). The CDR3 has 14 amino acids. Trimming removed 3 bases from V and 4 bases from J; junction bases left unmatched: 7. Study-wide results and limits: A model of 13 V-J pairs discriminated ophthalmopathy from stable hyperthyroidism.

RNA transcripts served as the template for amplifying TCR beta CDR3 regions. TCR CDR3 underwent first-round RT-PCR with the HTBI primer set. One entry per CDR3 protein, called by TCRdb with MiXCR from the multiplex PCR reads. The sample includes 640,000 or so distinct CDR3 sequences, 14% of them seen just once. This clonotype was recorded many times. Its specificity is unknown. The rearrangement uses TRBV20-1 and TRBJ2-7, with 9 nucleotides matching TRBD1. The clonotype was recovered from a woman younger than 30 with Graves' ophthalmopathy. Sequences were obtained from blood. The DNA of the CDR3 is TGCAGTGCTAGGAGGGGGGGACAGGGTTACGAGCAGTACTTC. It translates to CSARRGGQGYEQYF.